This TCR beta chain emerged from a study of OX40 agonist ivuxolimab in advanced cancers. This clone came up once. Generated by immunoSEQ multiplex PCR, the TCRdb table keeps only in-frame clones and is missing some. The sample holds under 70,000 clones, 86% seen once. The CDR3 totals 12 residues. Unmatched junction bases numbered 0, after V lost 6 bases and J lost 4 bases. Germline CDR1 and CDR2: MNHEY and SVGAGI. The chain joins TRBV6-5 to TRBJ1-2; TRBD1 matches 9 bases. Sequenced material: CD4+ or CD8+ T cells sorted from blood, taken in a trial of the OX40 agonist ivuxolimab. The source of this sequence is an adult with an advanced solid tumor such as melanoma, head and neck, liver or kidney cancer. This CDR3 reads CASRGQGYGYTF. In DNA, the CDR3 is TGTGCCAGCAGGGGACAGGGCTATGGCTACACCTTC.